This T cell receptor (beta chain) is drawn from a study of T-cell memory formation after mild COVID-19. There are many counts of this clonotype. Its antigen is unidentified. Whole-study results and caveats: CD4/CD8 balance held among clones contracting day 15 to 85, and later expanders leaned CD4+. Pre-infection memory carried some responding clones, suggesting that cross-reactive memory joined.

The 5'RACE method, run with constant-segment primers, produced TCR alpha and TCR beta cDNA libraries (carrying sample barcodes and UMIs). TCRdb re-analysed the 5' RACE reads in MiXCR, keeping a single row per CDR3 protein. The repertoire holds hundreds of thousands of distinct CDR3 sequences, with over 15% as singletons. With 5 bases removed from V and 4 bases from J, the gap between germline ends came to 24 bases. Germline values: CDR1 SEHNR, CDR2 FQNEAQ (reference sequence). The CDR3 covers 17 residues. This clonotype was obtained from an adult woman who had mild COVID-19 (a few samples of this study predate the infection). Cell type and time point are not known. Sequenced sample: PBMCs or a T cell subset sorted from them (not recorded which). The rearrangement joins TRBV7-9 to TRBJ2-7; the D call may be TRBD1 or TRBD2 (7 bases each). This CDR3 is CASSPGGAGGPSYEQYF. In DNA form, the CDR3 reads TGTGCCAGCAGCCCAGGGGGGGCAGGGGGGCCATCATACGAGCAGTACTTC.